This T cell receptor (beta chain) was sequenced in a study of cytomegalovirus exposure and HLA in healthy donors. A few counts support this clone. The antigen is undetermined. The primer mix had 60 Vbeta and 13 Jbeta primers. Profiling relied on immunoSEQ multiplex PCR, and the TCRdb table lists in-frame clones only, not all of them. The table includes 190,000 or so clones, roughly four fifths detected once. J lost 8 bases, V lost 6 bases, and 8 bases had no gene match. The germline V gene has CDR1 KGHSH and CDR2 LQKENI. The CDR3 extends over 14 amino acids. Study-wide points: Upon later analysis, TCR association rates were observed to vary by HLA locus, being highest for DRB1 and lowest for HLA-C.

The rearrangement uses TRBV18 and TRBJ1-4, with 8 nucleotides matching TRBD1. The clonotype comes from a man aged 45-65 years in good health and CMV-seronegative. Sample: PBMCs. The CDR3 here is CASSLGQGGEKLFF. The CDR3 nucleotides are TGTGCCAGCTCGCTAGGACAGGGAGGCGAAAAACTGTTTTTT.